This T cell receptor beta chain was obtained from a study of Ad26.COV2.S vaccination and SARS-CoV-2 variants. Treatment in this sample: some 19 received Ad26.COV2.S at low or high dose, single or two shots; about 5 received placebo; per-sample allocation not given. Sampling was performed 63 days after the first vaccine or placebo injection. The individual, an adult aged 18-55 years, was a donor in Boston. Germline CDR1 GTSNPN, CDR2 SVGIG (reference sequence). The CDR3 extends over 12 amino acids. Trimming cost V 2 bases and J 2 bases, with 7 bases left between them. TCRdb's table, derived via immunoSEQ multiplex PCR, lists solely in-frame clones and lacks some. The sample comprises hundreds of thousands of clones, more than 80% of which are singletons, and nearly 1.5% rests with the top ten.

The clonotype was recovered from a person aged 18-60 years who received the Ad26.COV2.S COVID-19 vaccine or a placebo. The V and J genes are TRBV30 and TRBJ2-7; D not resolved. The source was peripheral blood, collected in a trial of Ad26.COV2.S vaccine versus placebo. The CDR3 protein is CAWSNMAYEQYF. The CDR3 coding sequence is TGTGCCTGGAGTAACATGGCCTACGAGCAGTACTTC.